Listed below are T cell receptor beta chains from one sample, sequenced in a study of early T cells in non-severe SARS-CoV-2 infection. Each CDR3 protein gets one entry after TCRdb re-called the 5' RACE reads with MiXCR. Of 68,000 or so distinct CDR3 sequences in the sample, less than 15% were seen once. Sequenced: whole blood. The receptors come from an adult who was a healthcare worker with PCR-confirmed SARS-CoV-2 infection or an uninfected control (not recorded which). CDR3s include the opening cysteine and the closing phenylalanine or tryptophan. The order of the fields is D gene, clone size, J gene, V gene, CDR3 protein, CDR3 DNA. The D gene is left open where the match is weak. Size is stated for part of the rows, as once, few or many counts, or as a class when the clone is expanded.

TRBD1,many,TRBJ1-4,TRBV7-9,CASSLVRTGLNEKLFF,TGTGCCAGCAGCTTAGTAAGGACAGGGCTCAATGAAAAACTGTTTTTT
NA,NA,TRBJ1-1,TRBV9,CASSVGGPNTEAFF,TGTGCCAGCAGCGTAGGAGGGCCGAACACTGAAGCTTTCTTT
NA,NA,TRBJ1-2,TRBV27,CASSLEANYGYTF,TGTGCCAGCAGTTTGGAAGCTAACTATGGCTACACCTTC
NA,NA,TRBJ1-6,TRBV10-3,CAIREAGSPLHF,TGTGCCATCAGAGAGGCGGGTTCACCCCTCCACTTT
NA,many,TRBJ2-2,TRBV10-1,CASKQSHNTGELFF,TGCGCCAGCAAACAGTCCCACAACACCGGGGAGCTGTTTTTT
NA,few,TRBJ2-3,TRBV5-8,CASSPVGETDTQYF,TGTGCCAGCAGCCCCGTGGGGGAGACAGATACGCAGTATTTT
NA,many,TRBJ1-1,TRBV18,CASSPPGGSTEAFF,TGTGCCAGCTCACCACCAGGGGGAAGTACTGAAGCTTTCTTT
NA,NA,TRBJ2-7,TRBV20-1,CSASPSSYEQYF,TGCAGTGCTAGCCCCAGCTCCTACGAGCAGTACTTC
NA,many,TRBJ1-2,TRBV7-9,CASTLGRATVYGYTF,TGTGCCAGCACCCTTGGGAGGGCGACAGTCTATGGCTACACCTTC
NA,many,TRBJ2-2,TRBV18,CASSPPTEELFF,TGTGCCAGCTCACCACCGACAGAGGAGCTGTTTTTT
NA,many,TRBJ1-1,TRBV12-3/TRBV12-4,CASSLSSNTEAFF,TGTGCCAGCAGTTTATCATCGAACACTGAAGCTTTCTTT
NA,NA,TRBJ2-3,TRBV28,CASTGDTDTQYF,TGTGCCAGCACGGGGGACACAGATACGCAGTATTTT
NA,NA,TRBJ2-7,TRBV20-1,CSARDDRPLTEYEQYF,TGCAGTGCTAGAGACGACAGGCCTTTAACAGAATACGAGCAGTACTTC
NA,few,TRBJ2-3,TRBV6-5,CASSYSVGGQDTQYF,TGTGCCAGCAGTTACTCGGTCGGGGGGCAAGATACGCAGTATTTT
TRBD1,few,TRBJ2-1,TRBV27,CASSLDRGFNEQFF,TGTGCCAGCAGTTTGGACAGGGGATTCAATGAGCAGTTCTTC
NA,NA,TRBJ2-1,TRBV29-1,CSVAPDSNEQFF,TGCAGCGTTGCCCCCGACTCAAATGAGCAGTTCTTC
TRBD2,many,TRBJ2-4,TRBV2,CASSALAGSLDIQYF,TGTGCCAGCAGTGCTCTAGCGGGGTCCCTGGACATTCAGTACTTC
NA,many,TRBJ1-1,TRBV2,CATPITGIMNTEAFF,TGTGCCACACCTATTACAGGGATAATGAACACTGAAGCTTTCTTT
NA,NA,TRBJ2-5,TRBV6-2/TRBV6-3,CASSHHQPGEETQYF,TGTGCCAGCAGTCACCACCAACCCGGGGAAGAGACCCAGTACTTC
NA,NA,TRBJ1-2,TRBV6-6,CASSYRGNNGYTF,TGTGCCAGCAGTTATAGGGGAAACAATGGCTACACCTTC
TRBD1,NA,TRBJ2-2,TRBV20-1,CSASAGLGQGITGELFF,TGCAGTGCTAGCGCTGGGCTGGGACAGGGGATTACCGGGGAGCTGTTTTTT
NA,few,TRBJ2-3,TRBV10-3,CATRTSSTDTQYF,TGTGCCACTAGGACCTCTAGCACAGATACGCAGTATTTT
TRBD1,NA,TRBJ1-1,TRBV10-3,CAIRVTGAFTEAFF,TGTGCCATCAGAGTGACAGGGGCTTTCACTGAAGCTTTCTTT
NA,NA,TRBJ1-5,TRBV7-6,CASSLADINQPQHF,TGTGCCAGCAGCTTAGCGGACATTAATCAGCCCCAGCATTTT
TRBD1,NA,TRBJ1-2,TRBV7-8,CASSLRDRDYNYGYTF,TGTGCCAGCAGCTTAAGGGACAGGGATTATAACTATGGCTACACCTTC
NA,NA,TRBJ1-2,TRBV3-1,CASSLGIFQDYGYTF,TGTGCCAGCAGCCTTGGAATCTTCCAGGACTATGGCTACACCTTC
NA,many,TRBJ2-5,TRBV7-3,CASSLGGLETQYF,TGTGCCAGCAGCCTCGGGGGATTGGAGACCCAGTACTTC
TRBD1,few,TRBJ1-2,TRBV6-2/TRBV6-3,CASTKGQTNYGYTF,TGTGCCAGCACCAAGGGACAGACGAACTATGGCTACACCTTC
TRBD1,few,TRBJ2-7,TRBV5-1,CASSGGQAYEQYF,TGCGCCAGCAGCGGAGGACAGGCCTACGAGCAGTACTTC
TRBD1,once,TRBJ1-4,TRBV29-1,CSAYRGSEKLFF,TGCAGCGCCTACAGGGGGAGTGAAAAACTGTTTTTT
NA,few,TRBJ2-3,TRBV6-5,CASSTRAGSWRDTQYF,TGTGCCAGCAGTACGCGAGCGGGTTCATGGAGAGATACGCAGTATTTT
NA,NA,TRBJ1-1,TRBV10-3,CAISDSVNQAFF,TGTGCCATCAGTGATTCCGTGAATCAGGCTTTCTTT
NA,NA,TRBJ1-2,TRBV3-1,CASSQVGDVNYGYTF,TGTGCCAGCAGCCAAGTCGGGGACGTCAACTATGGCTACACCTTC
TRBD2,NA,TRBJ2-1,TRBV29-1,CSVEIFGGANEQFF,TGCAGCGTTGAAATCTTCGGGGGGGCCAATGAGCAGTTCTTC
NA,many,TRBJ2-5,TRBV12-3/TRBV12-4,CASSFGSRAQETQYF,TGTGCCAGCAGTTTTGGCAGCAGGGCCCAAGAGACCCAGTACTTC
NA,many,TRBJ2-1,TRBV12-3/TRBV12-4,CASSFGSNEQFF,TGTGCCAGCAGTTTCGGCAGCAATGAGCAGTTCTTC
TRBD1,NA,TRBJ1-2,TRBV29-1,CSVRTGNNYGYTF,TGCAGCGTTCGGACAGGTAACAACTATGGCTACACCTTC
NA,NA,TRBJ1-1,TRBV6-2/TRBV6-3,CASSLLTATEAFF,TGTGCCAGCAGTCTACTCACCGCTACTGAAGCTTTCTTT
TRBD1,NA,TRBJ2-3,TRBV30,CAWSSGQGADTQYF,TGTGCCTGGAGTTCCGGACAGGGCGCGGATACGCAGTATTTT
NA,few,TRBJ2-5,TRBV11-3,CASTPPGTQYF,TGTGCCAGCACCCCCCCAGGGACCCAGTACTTC